This T cell receptor (beta chain) is drawn from a study of response to subunit inactivated influenza vaccine. CDR1 and CDR2 from the germline V gene are MNHNS and SASEGT. The V and J ends lost 10 bases and 7 bases respectively, with 25 bases between them. CDR3 length: 16 residues. This clonotype appeared a few times. From the RT-PCR reads, TCRdb called clonotypes with MiXCR, one entry per CDR3 protein. This table has hundreds of thousands of distinct CDR3 sequences, 10% to 15% appearing once. This specimen was PBMCs from blood, taken 35 to 45 days after vaccination. The TCR sequence derives from a man aged 45-65 years who received an inactivated influenza vaccine. The chain links TRBV6-1 to TRBJ2-2; the D is unclear. The CDR3, as DNA: TGTGCCACCTTAAAAAGTGACGGACGATTGGGCGGGGAGCTGTTTTTT. Translated: CATLKSDGRLGGELFF.